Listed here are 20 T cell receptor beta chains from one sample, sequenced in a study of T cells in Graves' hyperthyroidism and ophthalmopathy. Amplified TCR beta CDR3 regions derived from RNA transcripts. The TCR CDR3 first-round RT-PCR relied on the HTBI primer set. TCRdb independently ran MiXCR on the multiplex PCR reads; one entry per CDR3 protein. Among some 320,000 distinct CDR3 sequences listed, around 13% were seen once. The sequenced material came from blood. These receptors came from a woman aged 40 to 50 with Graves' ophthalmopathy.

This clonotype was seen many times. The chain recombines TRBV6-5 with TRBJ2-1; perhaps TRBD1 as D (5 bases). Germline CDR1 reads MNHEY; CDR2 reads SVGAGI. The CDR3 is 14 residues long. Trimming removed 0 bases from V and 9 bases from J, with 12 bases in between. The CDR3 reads CASSYSGQGVEQFF. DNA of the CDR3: TGTGCCAGCAGTTACTCGGGGCAGGGCGTTGAGCAGTTCTTC.

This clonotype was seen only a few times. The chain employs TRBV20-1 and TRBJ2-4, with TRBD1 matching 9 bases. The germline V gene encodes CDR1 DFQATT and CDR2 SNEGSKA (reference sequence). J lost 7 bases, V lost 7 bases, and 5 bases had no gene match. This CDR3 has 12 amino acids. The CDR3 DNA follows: TGCAGTGGAGAGACAGGGGGGAACATTCAGTACTTC. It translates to CSGETGGNIQYF.

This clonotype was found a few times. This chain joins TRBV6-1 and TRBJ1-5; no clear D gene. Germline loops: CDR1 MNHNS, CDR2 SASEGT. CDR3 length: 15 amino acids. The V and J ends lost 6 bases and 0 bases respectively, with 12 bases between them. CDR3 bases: TGTGCCAGCAGCCCAAGCCGAAATAGCAATCAGCCCCAGCATTTT. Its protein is CASSPSRNSNQPQHF.

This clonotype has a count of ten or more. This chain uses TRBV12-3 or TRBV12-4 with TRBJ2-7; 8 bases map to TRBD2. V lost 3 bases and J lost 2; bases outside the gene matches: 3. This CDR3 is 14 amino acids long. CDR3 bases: TGTGCCAGCAGTTTTCTAGCGGGTACCTACGAGCAGTACTTC. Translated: CASSFLAGTYEQYF.

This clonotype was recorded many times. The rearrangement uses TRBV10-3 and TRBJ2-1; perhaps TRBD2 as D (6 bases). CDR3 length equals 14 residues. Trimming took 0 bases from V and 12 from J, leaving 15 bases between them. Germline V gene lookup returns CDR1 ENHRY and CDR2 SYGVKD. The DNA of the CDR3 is TGTGCCATCAGTGAGTCCCCGGACTACACCATGCAGTTCTTC. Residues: CAISESPDYTMQFF.

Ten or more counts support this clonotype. The CDR3 protein is CSARLAVVEQYF. The CDR3 region has the DNA TGCAGTGCTAGGCTAGCGGTAGTGGAGCAGTACTTC. This sequence joins TRBV20-1 and TRBJ2-7; 7 bases fit TRBD2. The CDR3 has 12 amino acids. The germline gives CDR1 DFQATT, CDR2 SNEGSKA (reference sequence). Losses at the gene ends were 3 bases for V and 7 bases for J; bases not matched to a gene: 6.

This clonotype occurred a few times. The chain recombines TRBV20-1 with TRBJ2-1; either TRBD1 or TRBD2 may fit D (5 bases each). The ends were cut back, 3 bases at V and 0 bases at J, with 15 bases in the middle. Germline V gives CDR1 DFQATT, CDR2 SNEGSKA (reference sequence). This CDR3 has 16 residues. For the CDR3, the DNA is TGCAGTGCTAGTTTCAGGGACGTGAGCTCCTACAATGAGCAGTTCTTC. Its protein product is CSASFRDVSSYNEQFF.

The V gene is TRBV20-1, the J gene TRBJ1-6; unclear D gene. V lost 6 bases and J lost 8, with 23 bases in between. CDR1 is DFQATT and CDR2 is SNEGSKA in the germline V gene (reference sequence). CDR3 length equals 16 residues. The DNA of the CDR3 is TGCAGTGCCAAAGCCCCACCCTATAAGTTGGATTCACCCCTCCACTTT. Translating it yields CSAKAPPYKLDSPLHF.

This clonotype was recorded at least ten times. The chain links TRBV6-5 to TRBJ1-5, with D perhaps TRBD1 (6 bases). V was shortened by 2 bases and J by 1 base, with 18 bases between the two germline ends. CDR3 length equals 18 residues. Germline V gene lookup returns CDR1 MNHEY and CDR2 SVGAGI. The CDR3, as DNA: TGTGCCAGCAGTTACGACCCCAACAGGGACCACAGCAATCAGCCCCAGCATTTT. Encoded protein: CASSYDPNRDHSNQPQHF.

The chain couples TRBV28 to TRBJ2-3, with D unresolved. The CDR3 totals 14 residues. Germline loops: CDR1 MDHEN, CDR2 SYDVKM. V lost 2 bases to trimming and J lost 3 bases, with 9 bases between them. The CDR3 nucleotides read TGTGCCAGCAGTTTACCAGGTGCGACAGATACGCAGTATTTT. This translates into CASSLPGATDTQYF.

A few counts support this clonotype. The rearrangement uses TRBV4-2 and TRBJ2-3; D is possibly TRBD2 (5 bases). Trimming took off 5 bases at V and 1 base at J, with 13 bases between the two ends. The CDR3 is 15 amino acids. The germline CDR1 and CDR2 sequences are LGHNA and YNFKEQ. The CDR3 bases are TGTGCCAGCAGCTTCCCGAGCGGTCGCACAGATACGCAGTATTTT. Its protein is CASSFPSGRTDTQYF.

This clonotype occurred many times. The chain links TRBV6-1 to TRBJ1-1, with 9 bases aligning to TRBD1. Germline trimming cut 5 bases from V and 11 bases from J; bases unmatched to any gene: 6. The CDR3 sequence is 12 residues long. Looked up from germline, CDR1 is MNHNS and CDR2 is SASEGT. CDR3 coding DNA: TGTGCCAGCAGTTCCGTGGACAGGGGTGCTTTCTTT. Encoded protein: CASSSVDRGAFF.

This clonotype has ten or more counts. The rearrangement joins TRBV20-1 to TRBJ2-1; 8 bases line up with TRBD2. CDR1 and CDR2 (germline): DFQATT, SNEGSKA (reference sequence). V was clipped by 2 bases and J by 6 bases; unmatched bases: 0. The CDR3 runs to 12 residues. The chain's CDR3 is CSARLAGNEQFF. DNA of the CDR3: TGCAGTGCTAGACTAGCGGGCAATGAGCAGTTCTTC.

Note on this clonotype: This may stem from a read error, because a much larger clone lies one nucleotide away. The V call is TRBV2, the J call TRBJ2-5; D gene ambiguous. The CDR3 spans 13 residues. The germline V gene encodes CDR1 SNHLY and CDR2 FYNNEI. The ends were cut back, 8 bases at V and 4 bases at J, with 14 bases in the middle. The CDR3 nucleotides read TGTGCCAGCCAGGCAGCCCGAGGAGAGACCCAGTACTTC. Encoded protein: CASQAARGETQYF.

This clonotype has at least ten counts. The CDR3 loop reads CSARAGSGGANEQFF. CDR3 nucleotides: TGCAGTGCTAGAGCGGGTAGCGGGGGGGCCAATGAGCAGTTCTTC. This sequence joins TRBV20-1 and TRBJ2-1; 11 bases align to TRBD2. V dropped 1 base and J dropped 6; count of bases not matched to a gene: 5. Germline V gives CDR1 DFQATT, CDR2 SNEGSKA (reference sequence). The CDR3 contains 15 residues.

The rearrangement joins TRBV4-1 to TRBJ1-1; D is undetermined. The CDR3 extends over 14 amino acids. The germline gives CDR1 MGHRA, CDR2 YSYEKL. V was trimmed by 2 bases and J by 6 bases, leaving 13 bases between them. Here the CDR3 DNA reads TGCGCCAGCAGCCAAAAGACGGGGTATCCTGAAGCTTTCTTT. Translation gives CASSQKTGYPEAFF.

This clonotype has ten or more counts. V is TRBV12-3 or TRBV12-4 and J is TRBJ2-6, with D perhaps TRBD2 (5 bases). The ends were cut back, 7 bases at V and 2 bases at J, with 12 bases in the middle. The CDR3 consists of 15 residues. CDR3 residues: CASTRSSAGANVLTF. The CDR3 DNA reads TGTGCCAGCACCAGGAGTAGCGCTGGGGCCAACGTCCTGACTTTC.

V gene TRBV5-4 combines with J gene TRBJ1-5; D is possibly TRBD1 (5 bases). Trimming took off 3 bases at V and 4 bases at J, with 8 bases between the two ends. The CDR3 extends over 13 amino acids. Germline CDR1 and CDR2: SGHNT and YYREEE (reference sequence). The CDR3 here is CASSYGTNQPQHF. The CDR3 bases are TGTGCCAGCAGCTATGGGACGAATCAGCCCCAGCATTTT.

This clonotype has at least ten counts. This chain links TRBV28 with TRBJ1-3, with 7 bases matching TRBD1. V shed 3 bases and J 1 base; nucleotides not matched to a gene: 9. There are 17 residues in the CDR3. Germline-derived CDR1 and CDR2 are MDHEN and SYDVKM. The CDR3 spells CASSFRTGLGSGNTIYF. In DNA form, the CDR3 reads TGTGCCAGCAGTTTCCGGACAGGCCTCGGGTCTGGAAACACCATATATTTT.

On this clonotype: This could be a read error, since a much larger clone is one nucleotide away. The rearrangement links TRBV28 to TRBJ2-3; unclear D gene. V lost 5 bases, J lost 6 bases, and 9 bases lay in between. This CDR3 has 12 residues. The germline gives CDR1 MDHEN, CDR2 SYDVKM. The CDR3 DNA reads TGTGCCAGCAGTGCAGTAGGGGATACGCAGTATTTT. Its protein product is CASSAVGDTQYF.